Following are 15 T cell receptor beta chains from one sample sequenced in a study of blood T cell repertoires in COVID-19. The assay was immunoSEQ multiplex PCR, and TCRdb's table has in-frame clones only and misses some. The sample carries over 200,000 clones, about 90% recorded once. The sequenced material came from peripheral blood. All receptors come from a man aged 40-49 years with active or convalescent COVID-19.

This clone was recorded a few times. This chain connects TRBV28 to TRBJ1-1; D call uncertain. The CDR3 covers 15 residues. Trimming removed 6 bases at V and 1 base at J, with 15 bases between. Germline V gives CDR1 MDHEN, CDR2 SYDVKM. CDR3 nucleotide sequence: TGTGCCAGCAGCCCCCCTGAACCAGGGAACACTGAAGCTTTCTTT. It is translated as CASSPPEPGNTEAFF.

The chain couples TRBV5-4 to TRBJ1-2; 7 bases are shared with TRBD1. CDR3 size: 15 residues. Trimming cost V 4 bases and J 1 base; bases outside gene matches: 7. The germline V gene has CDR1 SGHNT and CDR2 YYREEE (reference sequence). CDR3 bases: TGTGCCAGCAGCCAAGACAGGGTGGGTAACTATGGCTACACCTTC. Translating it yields CASSQDRVGNYGYTF.

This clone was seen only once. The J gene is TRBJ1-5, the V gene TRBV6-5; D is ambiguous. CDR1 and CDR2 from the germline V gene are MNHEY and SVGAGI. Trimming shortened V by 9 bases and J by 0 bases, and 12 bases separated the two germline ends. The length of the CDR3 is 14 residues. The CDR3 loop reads CASRSGYSNQPQHF. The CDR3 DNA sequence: TGTGCCAGTCGTTCAGGTTATAGCAATCAGCCCCAGCATTTT.

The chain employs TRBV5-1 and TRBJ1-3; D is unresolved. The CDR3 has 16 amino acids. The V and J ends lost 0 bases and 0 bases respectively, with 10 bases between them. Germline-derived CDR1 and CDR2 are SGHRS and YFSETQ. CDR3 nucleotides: TGCGCCAGCAGCTTGGGAGGTACACACTCTGGAAACACCATATATTTT. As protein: CASSLGGTHSGNTIYF.

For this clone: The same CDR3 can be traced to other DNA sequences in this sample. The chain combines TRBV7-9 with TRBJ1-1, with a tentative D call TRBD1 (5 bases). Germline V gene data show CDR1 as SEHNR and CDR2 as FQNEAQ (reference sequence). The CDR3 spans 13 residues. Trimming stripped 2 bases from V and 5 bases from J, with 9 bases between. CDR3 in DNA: TGTGCCAGCAGCTTACAGGGTGGAACTGAAGCTTTCTTT. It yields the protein CASSLQGGTEAFF.

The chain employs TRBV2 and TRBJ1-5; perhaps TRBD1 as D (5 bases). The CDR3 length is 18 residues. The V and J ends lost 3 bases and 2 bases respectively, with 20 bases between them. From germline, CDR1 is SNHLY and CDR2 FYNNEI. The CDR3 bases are TGTGCCAGCAGTGAGGAGGGGACCACCTCGATACGCAATCAGCCCCAGCATTTT. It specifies CASSEEGTTSIRNQPQHF. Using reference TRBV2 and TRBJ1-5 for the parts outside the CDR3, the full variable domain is EPEVTQTPSHQVTQMGQEVILRCVPISNHLYFYWYRQILGQKVEFLVSFYNNEISEKSEIFDDQFSVERPDGSNFTLKIRSTKLEDSAMYFCASSEEGTTSIRNQPQHFGDGTRLSIL.

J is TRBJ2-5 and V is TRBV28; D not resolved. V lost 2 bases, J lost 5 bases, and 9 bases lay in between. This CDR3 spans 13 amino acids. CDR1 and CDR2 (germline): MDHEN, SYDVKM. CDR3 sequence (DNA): TGTGCCAGCAGTTTACGCGCCCCGGAGACCCAGTACTTC. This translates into CASSLRAPETQYF. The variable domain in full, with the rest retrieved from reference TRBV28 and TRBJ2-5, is DVKVTQSSRYLVKRTGEKVFLECVQDMDHENMFWYRQDPGLGLRLIYFSYDVKMKEKGDIPEGYSVSREKKERFSLILESASTNQTSMYLCASSLRAPETQYFGPGTRLLVL.

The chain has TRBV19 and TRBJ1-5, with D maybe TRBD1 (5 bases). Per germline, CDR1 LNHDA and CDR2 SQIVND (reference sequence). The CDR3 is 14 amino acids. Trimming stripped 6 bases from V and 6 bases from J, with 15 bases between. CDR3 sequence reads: CASRSGHWSQPQHF. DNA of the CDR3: TGTGCCAGTAGATCCGGACACTGGAGTCAGCCCCAGCATTTT.

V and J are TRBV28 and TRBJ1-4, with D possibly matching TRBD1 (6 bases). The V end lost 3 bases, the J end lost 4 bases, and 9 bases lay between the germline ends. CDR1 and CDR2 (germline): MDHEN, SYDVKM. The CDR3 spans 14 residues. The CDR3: CASSLDRFNEKLFF. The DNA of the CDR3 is TGTGCCAGCAGTTTGGACAGATTTAATGAAAAACTGTTTTTT.

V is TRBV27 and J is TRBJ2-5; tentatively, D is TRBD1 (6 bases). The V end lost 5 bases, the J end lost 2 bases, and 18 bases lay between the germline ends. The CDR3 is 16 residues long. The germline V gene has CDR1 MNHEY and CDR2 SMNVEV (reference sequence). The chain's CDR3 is CASSPLRTAGQETQYF. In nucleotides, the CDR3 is TGTGCCAGCAGTCCTCTCCGGACAGCCGGGCAAGAGACCCAGTACTTC.

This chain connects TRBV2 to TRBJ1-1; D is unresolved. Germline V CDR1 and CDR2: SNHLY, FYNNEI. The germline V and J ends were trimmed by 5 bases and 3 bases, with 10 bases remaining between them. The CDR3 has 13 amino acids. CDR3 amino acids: CASSFEGYTEAFF. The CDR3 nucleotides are TGTGCCAGCAGTTTCGAGGGATACACTGAAGCTTTCTTT.

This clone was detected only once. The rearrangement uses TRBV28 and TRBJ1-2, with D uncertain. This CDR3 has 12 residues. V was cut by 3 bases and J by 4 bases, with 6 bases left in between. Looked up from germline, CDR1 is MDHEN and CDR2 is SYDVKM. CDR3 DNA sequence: TGTGCCAGCAGTTTGGTCAGCTATGGCTACACCTTC. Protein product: CASSLVSYGYTF.

The CDR3 reads CATSRDETSGSSTYEQYF. In nucleotides, the CDR3 is TGTGCCACCAGCAGGGATGAGACTAGCGGGAGTAGCACCTACGAGCAGTACTTC. The V call is TRBV15, the J call TRBJ2-7; 12 nucleotides align to TRBD2. Trimming removed 3 bases from V and 2 bases from J; junction bases left unmatched: 11. The germline V gene has CDR1 LNHNV and CDR2 YYDKDF (reference sequence). The CDR3 totals 18 residues.

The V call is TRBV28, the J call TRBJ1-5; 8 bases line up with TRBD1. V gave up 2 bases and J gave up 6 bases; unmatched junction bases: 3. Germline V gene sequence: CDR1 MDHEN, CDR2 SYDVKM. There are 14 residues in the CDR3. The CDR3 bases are TGTGCCAGCAGTTTAGCAGGGGGCCTTCAGCCCCAGCATTTT. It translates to CASSLAGGLQPQHF.

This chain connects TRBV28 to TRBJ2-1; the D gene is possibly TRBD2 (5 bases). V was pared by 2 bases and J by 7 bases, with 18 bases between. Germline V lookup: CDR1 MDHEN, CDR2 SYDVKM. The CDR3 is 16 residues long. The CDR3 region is CASSLGWGASQNEQFF. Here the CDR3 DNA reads TGTGCCAGCAGTTTAGGTTGGGGAGCCTCTCAAAATGAGCAGTTCTTC.